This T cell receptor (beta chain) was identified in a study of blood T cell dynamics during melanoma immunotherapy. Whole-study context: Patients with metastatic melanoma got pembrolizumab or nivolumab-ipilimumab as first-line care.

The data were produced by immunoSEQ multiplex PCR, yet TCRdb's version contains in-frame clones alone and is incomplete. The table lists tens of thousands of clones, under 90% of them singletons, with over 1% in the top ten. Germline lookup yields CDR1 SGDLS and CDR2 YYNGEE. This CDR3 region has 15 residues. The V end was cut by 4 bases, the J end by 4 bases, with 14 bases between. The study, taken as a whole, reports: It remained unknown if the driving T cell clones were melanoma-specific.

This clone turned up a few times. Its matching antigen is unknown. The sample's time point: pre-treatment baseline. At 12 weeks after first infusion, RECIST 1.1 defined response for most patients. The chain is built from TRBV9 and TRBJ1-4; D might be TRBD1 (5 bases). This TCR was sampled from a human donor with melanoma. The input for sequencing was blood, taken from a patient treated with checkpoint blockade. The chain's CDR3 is CASSQRGRLNEKLFF. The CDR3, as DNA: TGTGCCAGCAGCCAGCGGGGACGGCTTAATGAAAAACTGTTTTTT. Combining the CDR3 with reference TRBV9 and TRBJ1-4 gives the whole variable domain DSGVTQTPKHLITATGQRVTLRCSPRSGDLSVYWYQQSLDQGLQFLIQYYNGEERAKGNILERFSAQQFPDLHSELNLSSLELGDSALYFCASSQRGRLNEKLFFGSGTQLSVL.